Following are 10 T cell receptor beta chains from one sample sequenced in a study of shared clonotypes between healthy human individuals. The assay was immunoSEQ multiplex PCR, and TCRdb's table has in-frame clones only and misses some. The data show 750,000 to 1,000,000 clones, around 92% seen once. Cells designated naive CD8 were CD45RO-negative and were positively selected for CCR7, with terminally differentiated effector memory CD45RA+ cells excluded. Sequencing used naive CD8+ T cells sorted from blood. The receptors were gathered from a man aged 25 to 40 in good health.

CDR3 residues: CAISVNREYEQYF. The CDR3 DNA follows: TGTGCCATCAGTGTTAACAGGGAATACGAGCAGTACTTC. The chain has TRBV10-3 and TRBJ2-7; D is possibly TRBD1 (6 bases). The CDR3 totals 13 residues. V was trimmed by 4 bases and J by 4 bases, leaving 11 bases between them. The germline CDR1 and CDR2 sequences are ENHRY and SYGVKD.

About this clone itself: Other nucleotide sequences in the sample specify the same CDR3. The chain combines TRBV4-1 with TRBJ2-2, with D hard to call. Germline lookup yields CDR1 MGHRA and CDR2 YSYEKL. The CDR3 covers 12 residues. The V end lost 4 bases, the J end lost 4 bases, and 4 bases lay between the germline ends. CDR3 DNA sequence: TGCGCCAGCAGCCGAAGCACCGGGGAGCTGTTTTTT. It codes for CASSRSTGELFF.

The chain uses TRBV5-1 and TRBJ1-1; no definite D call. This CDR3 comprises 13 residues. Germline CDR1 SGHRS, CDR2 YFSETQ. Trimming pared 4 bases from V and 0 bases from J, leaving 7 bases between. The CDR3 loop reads CASSPQMNTEAFF. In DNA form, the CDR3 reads TGCGCCAGCAGCCCTCAGATGAACACTGAAGCTTTCTTT.

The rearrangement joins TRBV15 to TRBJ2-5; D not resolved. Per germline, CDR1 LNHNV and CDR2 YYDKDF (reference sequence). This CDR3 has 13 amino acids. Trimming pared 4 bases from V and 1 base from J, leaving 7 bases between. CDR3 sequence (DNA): TGTGCCACCAGCACTCGAAGCCAAGAGACCCAGTACTTC. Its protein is CATSTRSQETQYF. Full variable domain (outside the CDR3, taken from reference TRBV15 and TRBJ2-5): DAMVIQNPRYQVTQFGKPVTLSCSQTLNHNVMYWYQQKSSQAPKLLFHYYDKDFNNEADTPDNFQSRRPNTSFCFLDIRSPGLGDTAMYLCATSTRSQETQYFGPGTRLLVL.

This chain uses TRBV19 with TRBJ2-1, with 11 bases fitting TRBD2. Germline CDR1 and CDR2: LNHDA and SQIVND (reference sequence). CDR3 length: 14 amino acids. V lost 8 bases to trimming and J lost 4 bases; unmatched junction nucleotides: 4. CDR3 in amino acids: CASSGTSGYNEQFF. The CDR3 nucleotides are TGTGCCAGTTCAGGGACTAGCGGTTACAATGAGCAGTTCTTC.

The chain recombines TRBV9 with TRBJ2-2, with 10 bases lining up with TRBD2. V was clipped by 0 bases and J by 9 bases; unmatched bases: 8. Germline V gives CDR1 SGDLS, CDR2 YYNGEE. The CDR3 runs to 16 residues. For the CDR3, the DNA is TGTGCCAGCAGCGTAGATCTAGCGGGAGTTCATAGGGAGCTGTTTTTT. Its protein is CASSVDLAGVHRELFF.

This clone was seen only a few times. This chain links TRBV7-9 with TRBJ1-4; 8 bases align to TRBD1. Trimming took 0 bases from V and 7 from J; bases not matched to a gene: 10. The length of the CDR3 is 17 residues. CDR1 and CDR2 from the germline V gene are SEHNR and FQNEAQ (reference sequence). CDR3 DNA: TGTGCCAGCAGCTTAGCGGGGAGGACAGGGCGAAGTGAAAAACTGTTTTTT. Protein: CASSLAGRTGRSEKLFF.

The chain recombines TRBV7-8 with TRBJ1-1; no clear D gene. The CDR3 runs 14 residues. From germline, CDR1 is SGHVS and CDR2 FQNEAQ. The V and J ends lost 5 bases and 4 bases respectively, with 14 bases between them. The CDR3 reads CASSTRRVGTEAFF. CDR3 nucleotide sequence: TGTGCCAGCAGCACTCGAAGGGTAGGCACTGAAGCTTTCTTT.

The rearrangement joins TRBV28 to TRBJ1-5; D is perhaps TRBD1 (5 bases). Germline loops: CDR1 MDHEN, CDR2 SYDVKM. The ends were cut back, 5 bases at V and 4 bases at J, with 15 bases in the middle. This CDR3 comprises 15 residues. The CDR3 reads CASSPETGINQPQHF. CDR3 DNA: TGTGCCAGCAGTCCGGAAACAGGAATTAATCAGCCCCAGCATTTT.

The CDR3 reads CASSQGQQFYGYTF. CDR3 in DNA: TGTGCCAGCAGCCAGGGACAGCAATTCTATGGCTACACCTTC. The chain combines TRBV6-5 with TRBJ1-2; TRBD1 agrees at 7 bases. Germline V gives CDR1 MNHEY, CDR2 SVGAGI. The CDR3 totals 14 residues. J lost 4 bases, V lost 6 bases, and 8 bases had no gene match.